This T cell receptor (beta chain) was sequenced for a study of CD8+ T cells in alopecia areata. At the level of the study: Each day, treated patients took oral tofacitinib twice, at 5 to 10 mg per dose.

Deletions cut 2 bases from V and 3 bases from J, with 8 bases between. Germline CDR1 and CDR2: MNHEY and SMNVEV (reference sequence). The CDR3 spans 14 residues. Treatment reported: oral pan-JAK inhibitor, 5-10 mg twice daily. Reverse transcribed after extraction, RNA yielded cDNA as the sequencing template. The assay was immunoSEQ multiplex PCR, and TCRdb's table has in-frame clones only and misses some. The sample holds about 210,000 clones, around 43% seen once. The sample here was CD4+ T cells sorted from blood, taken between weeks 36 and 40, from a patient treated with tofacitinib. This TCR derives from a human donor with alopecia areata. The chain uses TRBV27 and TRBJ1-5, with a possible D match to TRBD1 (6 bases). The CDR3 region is CASSLQGNNQPQHF. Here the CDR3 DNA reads TGTGCCAGCAGTTTACAGGGGAACAATCAGCCCCAGCATTTT.